These 19 T cell receptor beta chains came from one sample sequenced in a study of blood T cell repertoires in COVID-19. The assay was immunoSEQ multiplex PCR, and TCRdb's table has in-frame clones only and misses some. Of 230,000 or so clones listed, approximately 85% are singletons. The sample was PBMCs or T cells enriched from blood (not recorded which). These receptors originate from a woman between 45 and 65 years old who had been exposed to COVID-19.

The rearrangement uses TRBV30 and TRBJ1-4; D remains unclear. Per the germline V gene, CDR1 is GTSNPN and CDR2 is SVGIG (reference sequence). V was pared by 5 bases and J by 8 bases, with 9 bases between. This CDR3 contains 11 residues. The CDR3 bases are TGTGCCTGGGGGGAGGGCGAAAAACTGTTTTTT. Its protein is CAWGEGEKLFF.

The chain recombines TRBV5-5 with TRBJ2-1; D not resolved. V was clipped by 2 bases and J by 7 bases, with 7 bases between them. From germline, CDR1 is SGHKS and CDR2 YYEKEE (reference sequence). This CDR3 is 12 amino acids long. The CDR3 region has the DNA TGTGCCAGCAGCTTAAACCTAAATGAGCAGTTCTTC. Its protein is CASSLNLNEQFF.

For the CDR3, the DNA is TGTGCCAGCAGTTTATCGGGGGGTGGGTCCTACGAGCAGTACTTC. Its protein is CASSLSGGGSYEQYF. This chain connects TRBV27 to TRBJ2-7; D may be TRBD2 (6 bases). CDR3 length equals 15 residues. CDR1 MNHEY and CDR2 SMNVEV come from the germline V gene (reference sequence). Trimming took 0 bases from V and 1 from J, leaving 10 bases between them.

V and J are TRBV5-1 and TRBJ2-1; TRBD2 aligns across 9 bases. The V and J ends lost 4 bases and 15 bases, in that order; junction bases with no gene match: 17. Germline V gene lookup returns CDR1 SGHRS and CDR2 YFSETQ. The CDR3 spans 15 residues. This CDR3 is CASSQLAGPPPGAFF. The CDR3 coding sequence is TGCGCCAGCAGCCAGCTAGCGGGGCCCCCCCCCGGGGCGTTCTTC.

J is TRBJ2-6 and V is TRBV5-8; D might be TRBD2 (5 bases). Trimming cost V 4 bases and J 2 bases, with 13 bases left between them. The CDR3 consists of 16 residues. The germline V gene encodes CDR1 SGHTS and CDR2 YDEGEE. The CDR3 here is CASSRFVGAGANVLTF. CDR3 DNA: TGTGCCAGCAGCCGTTTCGTGGGAGCTGGGGCCAACGTCCTGACTTTC.

The chain employs TRBV19 and TRBJ1-5, with D possibly matching TRBD1 (6 bases). V lost 4 bases, J lost 1 base, and 8 bases lay in between. Per the germline V gene, CDR1 is LNHDA and CDR2 is SQIVND (reference sequence). The CDR3 totals 14 residues. Here the CDR3 DNA reads TGTGCCAGTAGTACTGGGACAAGCAATCAGCCCCAGCATTTT. The encoded protein is CASSTGTSNQPQHF.

This rearrangement joins TRBV5-1 to TRBJ1-2; D perhaps matches TRBD1 (5 bases). V dropped 2 bases and J dropped 7 bases, with 15 bases sitting between them. This CDR3 has 14 residues. Germline loops: CDR1 SGHRS, CDR2 YFSETQ. CDR3: CASSLTQGTGGYTF. The CDR3 DNA reads as TGCGCCAGCAGCTTAACTCAGGGAACGGGTGGCTACACCTTC.

The chain combines TRBV19 with TRBJ2-7, with 9 positions matching TRBD2. Germline assignment: CDR1 LNHDA and CDR2 SQIVND (reference sequence). CDR3 length: 14 residues. V shed 3 bases, J shed 5 bases, and the junction held 5 bases outside the gene matches. DNA of the CDR3: TGTGCCAGTAGTATGGGACTAGCCGTCGACGAGCAGTACTTC. Protein sequence: CASSMGLAVDEQYF.

This chain's CDR3 is CASSIIGERAGGTDTQYF. In DNA, the CDR3 is TGTGCCAGTAGTATTATAGGGGAAAGAGCGGGGGGCACAGATACGCAGTATTTT. The V and J genes are TRBV19 and TRBJ2-3; TRBD2 matches 8 bases. V lost 3 bases, J lost 1 base, and 12 bases stayed unmatched. CDR3 length: 18 amino acids. CDR1 and CDR2 (germline): LNHDA, SQIVND (reference sequence).

This rearrangement joins TRBV10-1 to TRBJ1-1; D not resolved. The CDR3 totals 14 residues. V lost 4 bases and J 3 bases, leaving 12 bases between the germline ends. The germline V gene encodes CDR1 WNHNN and CDR2 SYGVQD (reference sequence). CDR3 sequence (DNA): TGCGCCAGCAGTGCTTCGGGGAGGGACACTGAAGCTTTCTTT. Residues: CASSASGRDTEAFF.

V and J are TRBV7-8 and TRBJ1-2, with 8 nucleotides matching TRBD1. The CDR3 loop spans 16 amino acids. With V trimmed by 5 bases and J by 6 bases, 14 bases remained unmatched. CDR1 and CDR2 (germline): SGHVS, FQNEAQ. DNA for the CDR3: TGTGCCAGCAGCCCCAGGGCAGGGGGCATTGGGCATGGCTACACCTTC. Protein: CASSPRAGGIGHGYTF.

J is TRBJ2-3 and V is TRBV6-1; D gene uncertain. Germline assignment: CDR1 MNHNS and CDR2 SASEGT. CDR3 length: 13 residues. The V end lost 3 bases, the J end lost 2 bases, and 6 bases lay between the germline ends. CDR3 bases: TGTGCCAGCAGTGAGGTAGACACAGATACGCAGTATTTT. As protein: CASSEVDTDTQYF.

The CDR3 is CATTGVAEAFF. For the CDR3, the DNA is TGTGCCACCACAGGGGTCGCTGAAGCTTTCTTT. The genes are TRBV19 and TRBJ1-1; 7 bases match TRBD1. V was pared by 10 bases and J by 6 bases, with 5 bases of the junction left unmatched. CDR1 is LNHDA and CDR2 is SQIVND in the germline V gene (reference sequence). The CDR3 covers 11 residues.

The V call is TRBV7-8, the J call TRBJ1-1, with D perhaps TRBD1 (5 bases). CDR1 and CDR2 (germline): SGHVS, FQNEAQ. V shed 4 bases and J shed 1 base, with 13 bases lying between them. The CDR3 consists of 15 residues. This CDR3 is CASSSQGVSNTEAFF. The CDR3 DNA is TGTGCCAGCAGCTCGCAGGGTGTATCGAACACTGAAGCTTTCTTT.

The chain employs TRBV5-1 and TRBJ2-5; D is unclear. This CDR3 has 14 amino acids. Trimming cost V 3 bases and J 7 bases, with 16 bases left between them. Germline V gives CDR1 SGHRS, CDR2 YFSETQ. This chain's CDR3 is CASSSLSPSVTQYF. CDR3 in DNA: TGCGCCAGCAGCTCCCTGAGCCCTTCGGTGACCCAGTACTTC.

Notes on this clone: A read error may produce the germline difference seen at one junction end. This chain joins TRBV30 and TRBJ2-4, with 7 bases fitting TRBD2. CDR1 is GTSNPN, CDR2 SVGIG, per germline (reference sequence). The CDR3 is 11 amino acids. The CDR3 region is CAWSGDDIQYF. CDR3 DNA sequence: TGTGCGTGGAGCGGGGATGACATTCAGTACTTC.

The chain carries TRBV3-1 (or the pseudogene TRBV3-2) and TRBJ2-5; a weak D match, TRBD1 (5 bases). The CDR3 is 17 residues long. Germline CDR1 is LGHDT and CDR2 is YNNKEL (reference sequence). Deletions cut 5 bases from V and 1 base from J, with 20 bases between. For the CDR3, the DNA is TGTGCCAGCAGCTTAACTTATGGACACGAGTCCCAAGAGACCCAGTACTTC. Translation: CASSLTYGHESQETQYF.

The chain employs TRBV2 and TRBJ1-2; 7 bases map to TRBD1. Trimming removed 8 bases from V and 0 bases from J; junction bases left unmatched: 6. The CDR3 consists of 14 residues. CDR1 SNHLY and CDR2 FYNNEI come from the germline V gene. Here the CDR3 DNA reads TGTGCCAGCGGGACAGAAGTAGCTAACTATGGCTACACCTTC. As protein: CASGTEVANYGYTF.

The chain recombines TRBV12-3 or TRBV12-4 with TRBJ1-1; possibly TRBD1 for D (5 bases). Trimming left V 7 bases short and J 11 bases short, with 20 bases between. The CDR3 sequence is 13 residues long. The CDR3 here is CASTRLWGTGAFF. Written as DNA, the CDR3 is TGTGCCAGCACCCGGTTGTGGGGCACCGGTGCTTTCTTT.